The clone carrying this T cell receptor beta chain showed up many times. This CDR3 has 17 residues. Deletions cut 5 bases from V and 4 bases from J, with 23 bases between. Germline CDR1 LGHDT, CDR2 YNNKEL (reference sequence). These data come from a study of kidney transplant recipient with SARS-CoV-2 infection. A single record per CDR3 protein comes from TCRdb applying MiXCR to the reads. There are 200,000 to 300,000 distinct CDR3 sequences in the sample; 25% to 35% occur only once, and 7% to 8% lies in the top ten. The sequences come from a blood sample, collected at baseline and on day 111 from a kidney transplant recipient. The source is a male patient aged 25-45 years who had COVID-19 and was a kidney transplant recipient. The graft donor may account for some of the T cells. This chain uses TRBV3-1 with TRBJ1-2; D perhaps matches TRBD1 (6 bases). The CDR3 loop is CASSWGATLRKTYGYTF. CDR3 bases: TGTGCCAGCAGCTGGGGGGCCACCCTTCGAAAGACCTATGGCTACACCTTC.